Included here is one TCR beta chain sequence, with context. One end of the junction varies from germline; a read error may be responsible. TCRdb fed the reads into MiXCR, producing one record per CDR3 protein. The sample yields 200,000 to 250,000 distinct CDR3 sequences, around 26% seen once. This specimen belongs to a study of kidney transplant recipient with SARS-CoV-2 infection. The sequencing used a blood sample, collected at baseline and on day 111 from a kidney transplant recipient. The sequence derives from a male patient aged 25-45 years who had COVID-19 and was a kidney transplant recipient. The graft donor may have given rise to some T cells.

The CDR3 DNA follows: TGTGCCAGCAGCGAGAGTACTAAGTGCCGAAAGACCTATGGCTGCACCTTC. This codes for CASSESTKCRKTYGCTF. The chain employs TRBV7-7 and TRBJ1-2; D is ambiguous. The CDR3 has 17 residues. Germline loops: CDR1 SSHAT, CDR2 FNYEAQ (reference sequence).